The 16 T cell receptor beta chains below come from one sample, sequenced in a study of T cells after yellow fever vaccination. MiXCR was run by TCRdb on the 5' RACE reads, yielding one entry per CDR3 protein. Of 300,000 to 400,000 distinct CDR3 sequences listed, under 15% were seen once; the top ten hold 2.5% to 4%. The sample consisted of CD4+ T cells sorted from PBMCs, taken 15 days after the yellow fever booster vaccination. All receptors come from a man aged 18 to 29 who received the YFV17D yellow fever vaccine.

This clonotype was seen a few times. The V and J genes are TRBV7-6 and TRBJ1-2; D is unresolved. V was clipped by 1 base and J by 2 bases, with 11 bases between them. The germline CDR1 and CDR2 sequences are SGHVS and FNYEAQ. This CDR3 is 15 amino acids long. In DNA, the CDR3 is TGTGCCAGCAGCTTAGAGGACGGACGAAACTATGGCTACACCTTC. Its translation: CASSLEDGRNYGYTF.

This clonotype was seen ten or more times. The chain combines TRBV7-9 with TRBJ1-1; D ambiguous. V was cut by 0 bases and J by 5 bases, with 7 bases left in between. The CDR3 covers 13 residues. Germline V lookup: CDR1 SEHNR, CDR2 FQNEAQ (reference sequence). This CDR3 reads CASSLAIGTEAFF. Here the CDR3 DNA reads TGTGCCAGCAGCTTAGCAATTGGAACTGAAGCTTTCTTT.

This clonotype was seen many times. The rearrangement uses TRBV12-3 or TRBV12-4 and TRBJ1-2, with TRBD1 as a possible D gene (6 bases). V shed 3 bases and J shed 8 bases, with 10 bases lying between them. The CDR3 consists of 12 residues. The chain's CDR3 is CASSFGQFGYTF. The DNA for the CDR3 is TGTGCCAGCAGTTTCGGACAGTTCGGCTACACCTTC.

The sample holds a few counts of this clonotype. J is TRBJ1-2 and V is TRBV6-2 or TRBV6-3; D is uncertain. V lost 11 bases to trimming and J lost 4 bases, with 2 bases between them. Germline V CDR1 and CDR2: MNHEY, SVGEGT. This CDR3 is built from 8 residues. CDR3 loop: CAGYGYTF. In DNA form, the CDR3 reads TGTGCCGGCTATGGCTACACCTTC.

In DNA, the CDR3 is TGTGCCAGCAGCGTAGGCACGCTAGACACCATATATTTT. It codes for CASSVGTLDTIYF. The rearrangement uses TRBV9 and TRBJ1-3, with D hard to call. The CDR3 extends over 13 amino acids. Trimming pared 0 bases from V and 8 bases from J, leaving 9 bases between. CDR1 SGDLS and CDR2 YYNGEE come from the germline V gene.

At least ten counts were recorded for this clonotype. V gene TRBV12-3 or TRBV12-4 combines with J gene TRBJ2-5, with D perhaps assigned TRBD1 or TRBD2 (5 bases each). Trimming removed 4 bases from V and 4 bases from J, with 10 bases in between. The length of the CDR3 is 13 residues. CDR3 DNA: TGTGCCAGCAGTTCGGGAAGGGGAGAGACCCAGTACTTC. Protein sequence: CASSSGRGETQYF.

This chain uses TRBV5-1 with TRBJ2-5, with no clear D. V lost 4 bases and J lost 4, with 11 bases in between. The germline gives CDR1 SGHRS, CDR2 YFSETQ. This CDR3 is built from 13 residues. CDR3 bases: TGCGCCAGCAGCGTATCTACCGGAGAGACCCAGTACTTC. Translation gives CASSVSTGETQYF. The variable domain in full, with the rest retrieved from reference TRBV5-1 and TRBJ2-5, is KAGVTQTPRYLIKTRGQQVTLSCSPISGHRSVSWYQQTPGQGLQFLFEYFSETQRNKGNFPGRFSGRQFSNSRSEMNVSTLELGDSALYLCASSVSTGETQYFGPGTRLLVL.

This rearrangement joins TRBV28 to TRBJ1-4; 9 bases are shared with TRBD1. This CDR3 comprises 15 residues. V lost 7 bases, J lost 7 bases, and 10 bases stayed unmatched. Looked up from germline, CDR1 is MDHEN and CDR2 is SYDVKM. CDR3 DNA sequence: TGTGCCAGCACCGCGGGACAGGGACGAGTTGAAAAACTGTTTTTT. Protein: CASTAGQGRVEKLFF.

CDR3 region: CASRQVGGWDTQYF. CDR3 DNA: TGTGCCAGCAGACAGGTCGGCGGGTGGGATACGCAGTATTTT. The chain links TRBV12-3 or TRBV12-4 to TRBJ2-3, with D perhaps matching TRBD1 or TRBD2 (5 bases each). Trimming removed 6 bases at V and 6 bases at J, with 16 bases between. The CDR3 runs to 14 residues.

Only a few counts were recorded for this clonotype. The chain has TRBV20-1 and TRBJ2-5; D possibly corresponds to TRBD2 (7 bases). The germline gives CDR1 DFQATT, CDR2 SNEGSKA (reference sequence). There are 15 residues in the CDR3. Trimming removed 0 bases at V and 5 bases at J, with 16 bases between. The CDR3 DNA follows: TGCAGTGCTAGAGATCCGCGGGGGCCCACGGAGACCCAGTACTTC. Encoded protein: CSARDPRGPTETQYF.

This clonotype was picked up a small number of times. The chain carries TRBV4-2 and TRBJ2-2; TRBD2 matches at 10 bases. V trimming: 1 base; J trimming: 1 base; junction bases outside the gene matches: 0. The CDR3 totals 16 residues. Per germline, CDR1 LGHNA and CDR2 YNFKEQ. The CDR3 region has the DNA TGTGCCAGCAGCCAAGGACTAGCGGGGAACACCGGGGAGCTGTTTTTT. Its protein product is CASSQGLAGNTGELFF.

This clonotype was picked up a small number of times. This chain connects TRBV28 to TRBJ2-3, with D possibly called TRBD1 or TRBD2 (5 bases each). V lost 6 bases and J lost 11, with 15 bases in between. This CDR3 has 12 amino acids. The V gene's germline CDR1 is MDHEN and CDR2 SYDVKM. CDR3 nucleotide sequence: TGTGCCAGCAGCCTCCTTCAGGGAGTGCAGTATTTT. Translating gives CASSLLQGVQYF.

This clonotype was observed a handful of times. The chain carries TRBV20-1 and TRBJ2-7, with 7 bases fitting TRBD2. CDR1 is DFQATT, CDR2 SNEGSKA, per germline (reference sequence). V was pared by 1 base and J by 6 bases, with 3 bases of the junction left unmatched. This CDR3 comprises 12 residues. The CDR3 DNA reads as TGCAGTGCTAGAGGACCGGGGGGCGAGCAGTACGTC. This gives the protein CSARGPGGEQYV.

The gene calls are TRBV7-2 and TRBJ1-1; maybe TRBD1 (5 bases). The V gene's germline CDR1 is SGHTA and CDR2 FQGNSA. The V gene lost 8 bases and the J gene lost 0 bases, with 16 bases spanning the gap. This CDR3 has 15 residues. The CDR3 DNA reads TGTGCCAGCCAGAGGAGGGGCTACTTGAACACTGAAGCTTTCTTT. This codes for CASQRRGYLNTEAFF. Full variable domain (outside the CDR3, taken from reference TRBV7-2 and TRBJ1-1): GAGVSQSPSNKVTEKGKDVELRCDPISGHTALYWYRQSLGQGLEFLIYFQGNSAPDKSGLPSDRFSAERTGGSVSTLTIQRTQQEDSAVYLCASQRRGYLNTEAFFGQGTRLTVV.

This clonotype was seen a few times. The chain is built from TRBV3-1 and TRBJ2-5, with D hard to call. V was cut by 4 bases and J by 4 bases, with 16 bases left in between. Germline loops: CDR1 LGHDT, CDR2 YNNKEL (reference sequence). The CDR3 length is 15 residues. The CDR3 DNA is TGTGCCAGCAGCCCCAGACGACTCGTCCGAGAGACCCAGTACTTC. Translated, it gives CASSPRRLVRETQYF.

The rearrangement uses TRBV2 and TRBJ2-5; 11 bases align to TRBD2. The CDR3 is 14 residues long. Germline V gives CDR1 SNHLY, CDR2 FYNNEI. The trim removed 7 bases at V and 2 bases at J, leaving 3 bases unmatched. The CDR3: CASMASGGQETQYF. CDR3 nucleotides: TGTGCCAGCATGGCTAGCGGGGGGCAAGAGACCCAGTACTTC.